This note documents a single T cell receptor beta chain sequence. The table came from immunoSEQ multiplex PCR; TCRdb's copy has only in-frame clones and leaves some out. This repertoire shows 150,000 to 200,000 clones, 87% found once; its top ten account for less than 6.5%. The germline V gene encodes CDR1 GTSNPN and CDR2 SVGIG (reference sequence). This CDR3 is built from 15 residues. Trimming removed 0 bases from V and 0 bases from J; junction bases left unmatched: 2. These data belong to a study of blood T cell repertoires in COVID-19. Sequenced: peripheral blood. The source is a human donor in a cohort sampled during active COVID-19. This chain joins TRBV30 and TRBJ1-1; 9 nucleotides agree with TRBD1. CDR3 sequence reads: CAWSVGTGMNTEAFF. CDR3 sequence (DNA): TGTGCCTGGAGTGTAGGGACAGGGATGAACACTGAAGCTTTCTTT.